This T cell receptor (beta chain) stems from a study of T cells in Graves' hyperthyroidism and ophthalmopathy (dated by TCRdb to the late 2010s). Concerning the study at large: Peripheral blood samples were taken at the time of initial diagnosis, prior to any treatment. According to the paper, TCR Vbeta CDR3 sequencing was carried out on over 130 peripheral blood samples, which came from under 50 ophthalmopathy, roughly 75 hyperthyroidism and approximately 17 progressor patients. Prospective prediction of ophthalmopathy was tested in an independent validation cohort of under 20 hyperthyroidism patients and 15 to 17 patients who later progressed to ophthalmopathy. The study also compared thyroid tissue and blood T-cell repertoires from more than five Graves' hyperthyroidism patients. To identify TCR V-J signatures that set the groups apart, the researchers used a discovery cohort of roughly 100 patients, made up of roughly 45 with Graves' ophthalmopathy and 57 with stable Graves' hyperthyroidism. After sampling, hyperthyroidism patients received methimazole starting at 30 mg daily, and ophthalmopathy patients received high-dose intravenous methylprednisolone. For training and testing, the 100 patients in the discovery cohort were randomly divided in a 7:3 ratio. Findings and caveats that apply to the study as a whole: A model built on a 13 V-J signature distinguished ophthalmopathy from stable hyperthyroidism, reaching about 88% sensitivity and 81% to 83% specificity in cross-validation and 80%/75% in testing. In validation, the model predicted progression to ophthalmopathy a median of around 6.5 months before onset, with about 71% sensitivity and roughly 72% specificity. Sample size was not statistically predetermined, and investigators were not blinded to group allocation. Blood samples also contained most of the expanded thyroid clonotypes (frequency above 0.001), which suggests that blood repertoires may reflect thyroid immune responses.

Amplification of TCR beta CDR3 regions was carried out from RNA transcripts. A first-round RT-PCR of the TCR CDR3 used the HTBI primer set with the Qiagen OneStep RT-PCR kit. A second multiplex PCR round built the libraries, followed by size selection and purification. Paired-end sequencing of the libraries was performed with 100 bp reads on an Illumina HiSeq2000. The paper's data handling went like this. SOAPnuke was used to process the raw data, with reads discarded if the reads contained adapters or uncalled bases, had a mean Phred below 15, or lacked an exact constant-primer or identifier match. COPE v1.2.5 was used to merge the high-quality paired reads, and each unique nucleotide sequence was defined as a clonotype. Clonotypes were aligned to IMGT TRBV, TRBD and TRBJ reference segments using MiTCR v1.1. Only V-J combinations with frequency above 0.0001, covering about 99% of repertoires, were analysed. The TCS score was defined as F50 (clonal expansion) divided by E x V (chaos), with BLOSUM62-based TCRdist calculated between CDR3 peptides within each V-J. Welch's t-statistics and random forest reduced fewer than 550 V-J features to under 15, which were used in a naive Bayes classifier (R e1071). TCRdb trimmed the raw reads at Q25, called clones with MiXCR and kept productive beta chains. Identical CDR3 proteins give one entry, which carries the most common genes and DNA. TCRdb assigned the V and J calls; the authors' analysis was not used. This sample holds about 350,000 distinct CDR3 sequences; approximately 15% were observed only once. Roughly 24% of the sample is held by the ten biggest clonotypes.

Graves' hyperthyroidism was defined as stable when no progression to ophthalmopathy occurred over 18 months of follow-up. Hyperthyroidism patients were newly diagnosed, with disease duration under 2 months, and aged 18 to 65 years. Any patient with an uncontrolled infection, another autoimmune disease, pregnancy or lactation was excluded. Diagnoses relied on clinical symptoms, serum thyroxine and TRAb, thyroid ultrasound and orbital computed tomography. PBMCs were separated from roughly 9.3 ml of fresh peripheral blood using Ficoll-Paque density gradient centrifugation. Trizol reagent was used to extract total RNA, and RNA quality was then checked on an Agilent 2100 Bioanalyzer. This clonotype was counted ten times or more. Its antigen is currently not known. No base quality information exists; no much larger clone differs at one position. Sequencing was carried out using blood. This receptor was obtained from a woman aged 25-40 years with Graves' hyperthyroidism.

The CDR3 region reads CASSYLPGTGTSYEQYF. DNA sequence: TGTGCCAGCAGTTACTTACCCGGGACAGGTACTTCCTACGAGCAGTACTTC. The chain links TRBV6-5 with TRBJ2-7; the central 8 bases match TRBD1. From its cysteine to its phenylalanine, the CDR3 spans 17 amino acids. CDR3 DNA is the only sequence kept; it has 51 bases, read in frame from the first base. The junction shows trimming of 1 base on V and 1 base on J, and the gene matches do not reach 9 bases of it. The germline V gene yields MNHEY for CDR1 and SVGAGI for CDR2.